The 15 T cell receptor beta chains reported below all come from one sample, sequenced in a study of CD8 T cells in Susac syndrome. Roughly 0.5 to 1 ug RNA was reverse transcribed with random hexamers. TCRdb analysed the immunoSEQ multiplex PCR reads with MiXCR anew, one entry per CDR3 protein. The sample lists 200,000 to 250,000 distinct CDR3 sequences, approximately 95% occurring once. The source material was CD4+ T cells from PBMCs. The receptors here all came from a human donor with multiple sclerosis.

The V gene is TRBV6-5, the J gene TRBJ1-2; 8 bases map to TRBD1. The CDR3 consists of 15 residues. Looked up from germline, CDR1 is MNHEY and CDR2 is SVGAGI. V shed 5 bases, J shed 2 bases, and the junction held 7 bases outside the gene matches. CDR3 sequence: CASSNLRTGNYGYTF. The DNA for the CDR3 is TGTGCCAGCAGTAACCTTAGGACAGGGAACTATGGCTACACCTTC.

The V call is TRBV7-2, the J call TRBJ2-1; either TRBD1 or TRBD2 may fit D (6 bases each). Germline V gene data show CDR1 as SGHTA and CDR2 as FQGNSA. CDR3 length: 16 residues. V was pared by 4 bases and J by 9 bases, with 22 bases between. This CDR3 reads CASSSSLGQGRGEQFF. CDR3 DNA sequence: TGTGCCAGCAGCTCCTCCCTGGGGCAGGGGCGGGGTGAGCAGTTCTTC.

J is TRBJ2-7 and V is TRBV5-6; D possibly corresponds to TRBD2 (5 bases). The V gene lost 0 bases and the J gene lost 0 bases, with 7 bases spanning the gap. This CDR3 has 14 residues. The V gene's germline CDR1 is SGHDT and CDR2 YYEEEE. As DNA, the CDR3 is TGTGCCAGCAGCTTGGAACGGGGCTCCTACGAGCAGTACTTC. Translating gives CASSLERGSYEQYF.

The V gene is TRBV29-1, the J gene TRBJ2-7; perhaps D is TRBD1 or TRBD2 (6 bases each). This CDR3 is 13 amino acids long. Trimming took 7 bases from V and 0 from J, leaving 13 bases between them. Germline CDR1 and CDR2: SQVTM and ANQGSEA. CDR3 loop: CSAGDRPSYEQYF. In DNA form, the CDR3 reads TGCAGCGCGGGAGACAGGCCCTCCTACGAGCAGTACTTC.

The CDR3: CASSEGQGATLEGYTF. The CDR3 bases are TGCGCCAGCAGCGAAGGACAGGGTGCCACTTTGGAAGGCTACACCTTC. The chain recombines TRBV5-1 with TRBJ1-2; TRBD1 matches at 8 bases. Germline CDR1 is SGHRS and CDR2 is YFSETQ. The CDR3 spans 16 residues. The V gene end was trimmed by 4 bases and the J gene end by 8 bases; junction bases not matched to a gene: 16.

The J gene is TRBJ2-7, the V gene TRBV20-1; maybe TRBD2 (6 bases). Per the germline V gene, CDR1 is DFQATT and CDR2 is SNEGSKA (reference sequence). V lost 1 base, J lost 0 bases, and 16 bases lay in between. The CDR3 loop spans 16 amino acids. The CDR3 protein is CSARVAGTGNSYEQYF. CDR3 nucleotides: TGCAGTGCTAGAGTGGCGGGGACGGGAAACTCCTACGAGCAGTACTTC.

V gene TRBV13 combines with J gene TRBJ2-1; D remains unclear. The V gene lost 2 bases and the J gene lost 1 base, with 9 bases spanning the gap. From germline, CDR1 is PRHDT and CDR2 FYEKMQ (reference sequence). This CDR3 has 15 amino acids. This CDR3 reads CASSLFVSSYNEQFF. CDR3 nucleotides: TGTGCCAGCAGCTTATTCGTGAGTTCCTACAATGAGCAGTTCTTC.

At least ten counts were recorded for this clonotype. The chain combines TRBV2 with TRBJ2-7; D is unresolved. The germline CDR1 and CDR2 sequences are SNHLY and FYNNEI. The CDR3 covers 11 residues. The V gene lost 6 bases and the J gene lost 1 base, with 4 bases spanning the gap. The DNA of the CDR3 is TGTGCCAGCAGCCGTTCCTACGAGCAGTACTTC. As protein: CASSRSYEQYF.

The V and J genes are TRBV20-1 and TRBJ2-7, with TRBD2 matching over 14 bases. CDR1 is DFQATT, CDR2 SNEGSKA, per germline (reference sequence). The CDR3 contains 16 residues. J lost 3 bases, V lost 5 bases, and 9 bases had no gene match. CDR3 DNA sequence: TGCAGTGCTGGAGGACTAGCGGGAGGCCCCGACTACGAGCAGTACTTC. Its translation is CSAGGLAGGPDYEQYF.

The CDR3 reads CASSQSTGTSLFF. The DNA of the CDR3 is TGTGCCAGCAGCCAATCGACAGGGACATCACTATTCTTC. V usage is TRBV4-2 and J usage is TRBJ2-1; 7 bases map to TRBD1. Trimming took 2 bases from V and 16 from J; bases not matched to a gene: 11. CDR1 LGHNA and CDR2 YNFKEQ come from the germline V gene. The CDR3 loop spans 13 amino acids.

V is TRBV28 and J is TRBJ2-7; TRBD2 matches at 7 bases. CDR1 and CDR2 from the germline V gene are MDHEN and SYDVKM. Trimming cost V 7 bases and J 0 bases; bases outside gene matches: 9. There are 15 residues in the CDR3. The CDR3 here is CASTVGGSGSYEQYF. The CDR3 DNA reads TGTGCCAGCACCGTCGGGGGGAGTGGCTCCTACGAGCAGTACTTC.

This chain links TRBV20-1 with TRBJ1-4; 8 bases map to TRBD1. Trimming removed 2 bases from V and 8 bases from J; junction bases left unmatched: 4. CDR1 DFQATT and CDR2 SNEGSKA come from the germline V gene (reference sequence). The CDR3 covers 13 residues. The CDR3 here is CSARQGADEKLFF. CDR3 coding DNA: TGCAGTGCTAGACAGGGGGCTGACGAAAAACTGTTTTTT.

In DNA, the CDR3 is TGTGCCAGCAGTCGGGACTACCTTGATGAGCAGTTCTTC. Translation: CASSRDYLDEQFF. The J gene is TRBJ2-1, the V gene TRBV6-1, with 7 bases that match TRBD2. The germline CDR1 and CDR2 sequences are MNHNS and SASEGT. The CDR3 contains 13 residues. The V segment lost 5 bases and the J segment 8 bases; nucleotides outside the gene matches: 6.

The genes are TRBV5-1 and TRBJ2-7; possibly TRBD1 for D (6 bases). The CDR3 covers 12 residues. V was trimmed by 4 bases and J by 6 bases, leaving 11 bases between them. CDR1 SGHRS and CDR2 YFSETQ come from the germline V gene. CDR3 residues: CASSNRVGEQYF. As DNA, the CDR3 is TGCGCCAGCAGCAACAGGGTGGGCGAGCAGTACTTC. Variable domain in full (rest from reference TRBV5-1 and TRBJ2-7): KAGVTQTPRYLIKTRGQQVTLSCSPISGHRSVSWYQQTPGQGLQFLFEYFSETQRNKGNFPGRFSGRQFSNSRSEMNVSTLELGDSALYLCASSNRVGEQYFGPGTRLTVT.

The rearrangement joins TRBV30 to TRBJ1-3; D remains ambiguous. The germline V and J ends were trimmed by 0 bases and 0 bases, with 12 bases remaining between them. Germline CDR1 is GTSNPN and CDR2 is SVGIG (reference sequence). This CDR3 has 16 residues. CDR3 residues: CAWSVITQSSGNTIYF. The CDR3 DNA is TGTGCCTGGAGTGTAATTACGCAAAGCTCTGGAAACACCATATATTTT.